This T cell receptor beta chain was obtained from a study of blood T cell repertoires in COVID-19. About the study: In each case, the material was cDNA or gDNA derived from T cells, B-cell-depleted T cells, or PBMCs.

The CDR3 loop spans 15 amino acids. Germline CDR1 is SGDLS and CDR2 is YYNGEE. V was pared by 2 bases and J by 4 bases, with 15 bases between. The data were produced by immunoSEQ multiplex PCR, yet TCRdb's version contains in-frame clones alone and is incomplete. The sample contains hundreds of thousands of clones, roughly 85% of which appear only once. The sequence came from a woman aged 40-49 years with acute COVID-19. The rearrangement uses TRBV9 and TRBJ1-1; possible D gene TRBD1, 5 bases. The sequenced sample consisted of PBMCs or T cells enriched from blood (not recorded which). In DNA, the CDR3 is TGTGCCAGCAGCGTTGTCCCGGGACTGGGCACTGAAGCTTTCTTT. It specifies CASSVVPGLGTEAFF.